This TCR beta chain was obtained from a study of T cells in Graves' hyperthyroidism and ophthalmopathy. The diagnostic basis comprised clinical symptoms, serum thyroxine and TRAb, thyroid ultrasound and orbital computed tomography. Template material for amplifying TCR beta CDR3 regions consisted of RNA transcripts. Primed by the HTBI set, a first-round RT-PCR was run on the TCR CDR3. One entry per CDR3 protein results from TCRdb running MiXCR on the multiplex PCR reads. The sample has nearly 600,000 distinct CDR3 sequences; more than 13% are singletons. Trimming took 0 bases from V and 5 from J; bases not matched to a gene: 6. The length of the CDR3 is 14 residues. CDR1 and CDR2 (germline): DFQATT, SNEGSKA (reference sequence).

The sequence came from a woman aged 18-30 years with Graves' ophthalmopathy. The sample consisted of blood. The rearrangement links TRBV20-1 to TRBJ2-7; TRBD1 aligns across 8 bases. CDR3 sequence reads: CSAREGGQVNEQYF. DNA of the CDR3: TGCAGTGCTAGAGAGGGGGGACAGGTAAACGAGCAGTACTTC.